The source of this TCR beta chain is a study of blood T cell repertoires in COVID-19. Overall study: COVID-19 samples collected from the United States, Italy and Spain covered acute and convalescent phases. The analysed material was cDNA or gDNA that came from T cells, B-cell-depleted T cells, or PBMCs.

Per the study methods: Cell counts per sample came from amplifying reference gene primers. Clones were read by immunoSEQ multiplex PCR, and TCRdb kept only the in-frame ones, dropping some. V and J calls plus clone size are reproduced from that table; the DNA served to infer D and trimming. Here the sample spans around 81,000 clones, around 90% being singletons. The TCR sequence derives from a man aged 65-85 years with acute or convalescent COVID-19. The material sequenced was peripheral blood.

DNA of the CDR3: TGTGCCAGTAGTATGGGACAGGCGACCGCCAGGTTGAACACTGAAGCTTTCTTT. As protein: CASSMGQATARLNTEAFF. V gene TRBV19 combines with J gene TRBJ1-1; 8 bases align to TRBD1. The V gene's germline CDR1 is LNHDA and CDR2 SQIVND (reference sequence). V was pared by 3 bases and J by 0 bases, with 12 bases of the junction left unmatched. The CDR3 has 18 residues. Full variable domain (missing parts from reference TRBV19 and TRBJ1-1): DGGITQSPKYLFRKEGQNVTLSCEQNLNHDAMYWYRQDPGQGLRLIYYSQIVNDFQKGDIAEGYSVSREKKESFPLTVTSAQKNPTAFYLCASSMGQATARLNTEAFFGQGTRLTVV.